This TCR beta chain appears in the sequencing data of a study of blood T cell repertoires in COVID-19. Whole-study context: The United States, Italy and Spain supplied acute and convalescent COVID-19 samples.

Some clones are missing from TCRdb's copy, which holds only in-frame ones; the method was immunoSEQ multiplex PCR. The sample consists of more than 100,000 clones, around 86% of them appearing once. The CDR3 is 18 amino acids. Germline V gene lookup returns CDR1 MNHEY and CDR2 SMNVEV (reference sequence). The ends lost 6 bases at V and 9 bases at J; junction bases unmatched: 19. The origin of this receptor is a woman aged 60-75 years with active or convalescent COVID-19. Sequencing input: peripheral blood. The V gene is TRBV27, the J gene TRBJ2-1; the match to TRBD2 covers 11 bases. The chain's CDR3 is CASRSFSRGLAGGFEQFF. The CDR3 DNA is TGTGCCAGCAGAAGTTTTTCCCGGGGGCTAGCGGGGGGTTTTGAGCAGTTCTTC.